The 25 T cell receptor beta chains below come from one sample, sequenced in a study of CD8+CD57+ T cells in acquired aplastic anemia. The template for TCR beta VDJ and CDR3 sequence profiling was genomic DNA. TCRdb re-analysed the reads in MiXCR, keeping a single row per CDR3 protein. This sample has about 190,000 distinct CDR3 sequences, with roughly half found just once. The sample taken for sequencing was sorted CD4+, CD8+, or CD8+CD57+ T cells (not recorded which) from PBMCs. Source of these receptors: a human donor in good health, serving as a control.

This chain joins TRBV30 and TRBJ1-5; the D gene is possibly TRBD1 (6 bases). The germline V gene has CDR1 GTSNPN and CDR2 SVGIG (reference sequence). This CDR3 region has 15 residues. V lost 2 bases to trimming and J lost 10 bases, with 21 bases between them. The CDR3 reads CAWSPLDSDVSPQHF. As DNA, the CDR3 is TGTGCCTGGAGTCCACTGGACAGTGATGTCAGCCCCCAGCATTTT.

This chain links TRBV7-6 with TRBJ1-1; TRBD1 agrees at 10 bases. Trimming took 4 bases from V and 7 from J; bases not matched to a gene: 15. The CDR3 contains 17 residues. The germline gives CDR1 SGHVS, CDR2 FNYEAQ. CDR3 coding DNA: TGTGCCAGCAGCTCGCCGAATCGCCGACAGGGGGCAGGTGAAGCTTTCTTT. It encodes CASSSPNRRQGAGEAFF. The full variable domain, in which reference TRBV7-6 and TRBJ1-1 provide the parts outside the CDR3, is GAGVSQSPRYKVTKRGQDVALRCDPISGHVSLYWYRQALGQGPEFLTYFNYEAQQDKSGLPNDRFSAERPEGSISTLTIQRTEQRDSAMYRCASSSPNRRQGAGEAFFGQGTRLTVV.

This clonotype has only a few counts. One junction end disagrees with the germline gene, perhaps due to a read error. The chain combines TRBV7-9 with TRBJ1-3; 8 positions agree with TRBD1. CDR3 size: 14 residues. Germline V CDR1 and CDR2: SEHNR, FQNEAQ (reference sequence). For the CDR3, the DNA is TGTGCCAGCAGCTTAGGGACAGGGAGGAACACTGAAGCTTTT. It is translated as CASSLGTGRNTEAF.

This clonotype was recorded at least ten times. The chain joins TRBV28 to TRBJ1-1, with D unresolved. Looked up from germline, CDR1 is MDHEN and CDR2 is SYDVKM. The V gene lost 7 bases and the J gene lost 1 base, with 4 bases spanning the gap. This CDR3 is built from 11 residues. This chain's CDR3 is CASISNTEAFF. In nucleotides, the CDR3 is TGTGCCAGCATCTCGAACACTGAAGCTTTCTTT.

The chain employs TRBV2 and TRBJ2-7, with D perhaps matching TRBD2 (6 bases). CDR1 and CDR2 from the germline V gene are SNHLY and FYNNEI. CDR3 length equals 16 residues. Trimming pared 4 bases from V and 2 bases from J, leaving 18 bases between. Here the CDR3 DNA reads TGTGCCAGCAGTGGAGAGGGGACTTTGATTACCTACGAGCAGTACTTC. Amino acid sequence: CASSGEGTLITYEQYF.

Ten or more counts support this clonotype. V is TRBV6-2 or TRBV6-3 and J is TRBJ1-1; D remains ambiguous. From germline, CDR1 is MNHEY and CDR2 SVGEGT. Trimming removed 7 bases from V and 0 bases from J, with 12 bases in between. The CDR3 totals 14 residues. CDR3 amino acids: CASITPQVNTEAFF. CDR3 bases: TGTGCCAGCATTACGCCCCAGGTGAACACTGAAGCTTTCTTT.

This clonotype showed up many times. The chain couples TRBV6-6 to TRBJ2-4; 10 bases are a match to TRBD1. V lost 6 bases and J lost 2; bases outside the gene matches: 7. CDR3 length equals 16 residues. The V gene's germline CDR1 is MNHNY and CDR2 SVGAGI (reference sequence). The CDR3 reads CASRDDRGRTKNIQYF. The CDR3 region has the DNA TGTGCCAGCAGGGATGACAGGGGGCGTACCAAAAACATTCAGTACTTC.

The rearrangement links TRBV20-1 to TRBJ1-1; D not certain. The CDR3 is made up of 14 amino acids. The V end was cut by 1 base, the J end by 1 base, with 10 bases between. Germline V gene sequence: CDR1 DFQATT, CDR2 SNEGSKA (reference sequence). The CDR3 loop is CSARVPRGNTEAFF. CDR3 nucleotides: TGCAGTGCTAGAGTGCCCCGGGGGAACACTGAAGCTTTCTTT.

The V call is TRBV7-2, the J call TRBJ2-1, with D tentatively TRBD1 (6 bases). V dropped 6 bases and J dropped 6 bases, with 12 bases sitting between them. The CDR3 consists of 13 residues. Germline values: CDR1 SGHTA, CDR2 FQGNSA. CDR3 coding DNA: TGTGCCAGCAGTGAACAGGGTCTCAATGAGCAGTTCTTC. The encoded protein is CASSEQGLNEQFF.

The rearrangement links TRBV25-1 to TRBJ2-3; D not certain. Trimming removed 6 bases at V and 5 bases at J, with 3 bases between. This CDR3 has 10 amino acids. Germline CDR1 is MGHDK and CDR2 is SYGVNS. CDR3 DNA sequence: TGTGCCAGCAGGGGAGATACGCAGTATTTT. Translating it yields CASRGDTQYF.

V gene TRBV20-1 combines with J gene TRBJ2-5, with a possible D match to TRBD2 (5 bases). From germline, CDR1 is DFQATT and CDR2 SNEGSKA (reference sequence). Deletions cut 3 bases from V and 5 bases from J, with 16 bases between. This CDR3 comprises 14 residues. In DNA, the CDR3 is TGCAGTGCTAGCCTAGCTAACTTCGCGGAGACCCAGTACTTC. It yields the protein CSASLANFAETQYF.

This clonotype was detected many times. The V gene is TRBV7-3, the J gene TRBJ2-1; 11 bases agree with TRBD2. The V gene's germline CDR1 is SGHTA and CDR2 FQGTGA. The CDR3 sequence is 16 residues long. Germline trimming cut 5 bases from V and 4 bases from J; bases unmatched to any gene: 7. As DNA, the CDR3 is TGTGCCAGCAGCCAATTTAGCGGGGGGGCTTACAATGAGCAGTTCTTC. Its translation: CASSQFSGGAYNEQFF.

This clonotype appeared many times. The chain couples TRBV5-1 to TRBJ1-1; weak D call: TRBD1 (5 bases). The CDR3 length is 15 residues. Germline V CDR1 and CDR2: SGHRS, YFSETQ. Trimming stripped 4 bases from V and 1 base from J, with 14 bases between. This CDR3 is CASSPLHGGNTEAFF. The CDR3 DNA reads TGCGCCAGCAGCCCCCTGCACGGGGGGAACACTGAAGCTTTCTTT.

This clonotype was found many times. V gene TRBV7-2 combines with J gene TRBJ2-7; 13 nucleotides agree with TRBD2. Trimming removed 0 bases from V and 5 bases from J; junction bases left unmatched: 4. The CDR3 contains 16 residues. Germline V gene sequence: CDR1 SGHTA, CDR2 FQGNSA. Here the CDR3 reads CASSLAGLAGRNEQYF. The CDR3 region has the DNA TGTGCCAGCAGCTTAGCGGGACTAGCGGGGCGAAACGAGCAGTACTTC. The whole variable domain, remainder taken from reference TRBV7-2 and TRBJ2-7, is GAGVSQSPSNKVTEKGKDVELRCDPISGHTALYWYRQSLGQGLEFLIYFQGNSAPDKSGLPSDRFSAERTGGSVSTLTIQRTQQEDSAVYLCASSLAGLAGRNEQYFGPGTRLTVT.

The table lists this clonotype with many counts. The chain has TRBV20-1 and TRBJ1-5; D ambiguous. This CDR3 contains 13 residues. The V and J ends lost 3 bases and 3 bases respectively, with 9 bases between them. Germline CDR1 is DFQATT and CDR2 is SNEGSKA (reference sequence). As DNA, the CDR3 is TGCAGTGCTAGTCATGACCTCAATCAGCCCCAGCATTTT. Its translation: CSASHDLNQPQHF.

This clonotype was counted ten times or more. J is TRBJ2-3 and V is TRBV7-3; 8 nucleotides match TRBD2. In germline, CDR1 is SGHTA, CDR2 FQGTGA. This CDR3 is built from 14 residues. V trimming: 5 bases; J trimming: 2 bases; junction bases outside the gene matches: 3. CDR3 sequence (DNA): TGTGCCAGCAGCCTAGCGGGCCCCACAGATACGCAGTATTTT. The encoded protein is CASSLAGPTDTQYF. Full variable domain (outside the CDR3, taken from reference TRBV7-3 and TRBJ2-3): GAGVSQTPSNKVTEKGKYVELRCDPISGHTALYWYRQSLGQGPEFLIYFQGTGAADDSGLPNDRFFAVRPEGSVSTLKIQRTERGDSAVYLCASSLAGPTDTQYFGPGTRLTVL.

The chain joins TRBV6-5 to TRBJ2-1; 11 bases are a match to TRBD2. J lost 0 bases, V lost 0 bases, and 10 bases had no gene match. Looked up from germline, CDR1 is MNHEY and CDR2 is SVGAGI. The CDR3 has 20 amino acids. CDR3: CASSYSNLGLAVSSYNEQFF. The CDR3 bases are TGTGCCAGCAGTTACTCGAATCTGGGACTAGCGGTAAGCTCCTACAATGAGCAGTTCTTC.

V and J are TRBV7-9 and TRBJ2-3; 7 bases are shared with TRBD1. Germline V gives CDR1 SEHNR, CDR2 FQNEAQ (reference sequence). CDR3 length: 12 amino acids. V was pared by 10 bases and J by 2 bases, with 3 bases of the junction left unmatched. CDR3 bases: TGTGCCACAGACAGGGACACAGATACGCAGTATTTT. Its translation is CATDRDTDTQYF.

Many counts were recorded for this clonotype. The chain carries TRBV12-3 or TRBV12-4 and TRBJ2-7; possible D gene TRBD1, 5 bases. This CDR3 spans 13 amino acids. V lost 5 bases and J 3 bases, leaving 11 bases between the germline ends. The CDR3 is CASSLGVNYEQYF. The DNA for the CDR3 is TGTGCCAGCAGTCTAGGGGTTAACTACGAGCAGTACTTC.

This clonotype was recorded many times. The CDR3 protein is CASSPRTGWLNTEAFF. The CDR3, as DNA: TGTGCCAGCAGCCCTCGGACAGGGTGGCTGAACACTGAAGCTTTCTTT. This chain joins TRBV14 and TRBJ1-1; TRBD1 aligns across 8 bases. The CDR3 covers 16 residues. The J segment lost 0 bases and the V segment lost 4 bases, leaving 7 bases of the junction unmatched. Germline CDR1 reads SGHDN; CDR2 reads FVKESK.

Here the CDR3 DNA reads TGTGCCAGTAGTATATCCGGGGCAGTGAGCACTGAAGCTTTCTTT. Translation: CASSISGAVSTEAFF. The chain joins TRBV19 to TRBJ1-1, with TRBD1 as a possible D gene (5 bases). The V end was cut by 2 bases, the J end by 4 bases, with 14 bases between. Looked up from germline, CDR1 is LNHDA and CDR2 is SQIVND (reference sequence). The CDR3 sequence is 15 residues long.

V is TRBV7-3 and J is TRBJ1-1; possibly TRBD1 for D (5 bases). Trimming removed 4 bases at V and 2 bases at J, with 20 bases between. The germline V gene encodes CDR1 SGHTA and CDR2 FQGTGA. The length of the CDR3 is 17 residues. The CDR3 sequence: CASSSFQGVRGNTEAFF. In DNA, the CDR3 is TGTGCCAGCAGCTCCTTCCAGGGAGTTCGTGGAAACACTGAAGCTTTCTTT.

The chain couples TRBV15 to TRBJ1-1; D gene unclear. CDR3 length: 15 amino acids. The V gene lost 1 base and the J gene lost 3 bases, with 12 bases spanning the gap. Germline CDR1 reads LNHNV; CDR2 reads YYDKDF (reference sequence). CDR3 region: CATSRAPEGHTEAFF. CDR3 in DNA: TGTGCCACCAGCAGAGCACCAGAGGGCCACACTGAAGCTTTCTTT.

This clonotype appeared a single time. V gene TRBV5-1 combines with J gene TRBJ1-5; no clear D gene. The V gene lost 4 bases and the J gene lost 5 bases, with 16 bases spanning the gap. From germline, CDR1 is SGHRS and CDR2 YFSETQ. CDR3 size: 15 residues. CDR3 DNA sequence: TGCGCCAGCAGCCCGGACGGGGAAAACCATCAGCCCCAGCATTTT. This sequence encodes CASSPDGENHQPQHF.

This clonotype came up a few times. The CDR3 protein is CASSVGQVDTQYF. The DNA of the CDR3 is TGTGCCAGCAGTGTGGGACAGGTAGATACGCAGTATTTT. The chain couples TRBV2 to TRBJ2-3; 8 bases map to TRBD1. The CDR3 runs to 13 residues. Germline V CDR1 and CDR2: SNHLY, FYNNEI. V lost 4 bases and J lost 5; bases outside the gene matches: 2.